This T cell receptor beta chain was identified in a study of human T cells and chemical hapten exposure. For the study at large: There were weekly diphenylcyclopropenone doses to the scalp for patients throughout the roughly 25-week study. Regarding the study as a whole: As patch test score rose, PT1 expanded TCR counts tended to rise as well. Among TCRs, those above 1 in 1000 frequency were unaffected by DPC sensitization.

The sample holds many counts of this clonotype. The antigen is undetermined. Time point here: patch test 3, about 24 weeks after DPC sensitization. Treatment noted: therapeutic diphenylcyclopropenone sensitization with weekly scalp DPC. Authors' analysis steps: TCRs per sample had a median of roughly 96,000 and ranged from roughly 20,000 to 690,600. From the RACE reads, TCRdb called clonotypes with MiXCR, one entry per CDR3 protein. V and J calls and clone size were set by TCRdb, not the authors. Of about 30,000 distinct CDR3 sequences in the sample, over 4.5% are singletons; the top ten hold 4.5% to 7%. There are 15 residues in the CDR3. The germline V gene has CDR1 MNHNS and CDR2 SASEGT. The V end lost 0 bases, the J end lost 2 bases, and 11 bases lay between the germline ends.

V and J are TRBV6-1 and TRBJ2-7; D tentatively reads TRBD1 or TRBD2 (5 bases each). This receptor was obtained from a man aged 30-40 years with alopecia areata. Some clones in this sample may be carry-over from other donors' samples. The input for sequencing was whole blood, taken in connection with sensitization to the hapten diphenylcyclopropenone (DPC). The CDR3 loop is CASSEAWDRPYEQYF. As DNA, the CDR3 is TGTGCCAGCAGTGAAGCGTGGGACCGACCCTACGAGCAGTACTTC.